The 2 T cell receptor beta chains below all came from one sample that was sequenced in a study of CD8+CD57+ T cells in acquired aplastic anemia. Genomic DNA provided the template from which TCR beta VDJ and CDR3 profiles were obtained. MiXCR was run by TCRdb on the reads, yielding one entry per CDR3 protein. The sample comprises 150,000 or so distinct CDR3 sequences, around 60% of which are singletons, and over 40% rests with the top ten. The sample comprised sorted CD4+, CD8+, or CD8+CD57+ T cells (not recorded which) from PBMCs. The receptor source for this set is a human donor in good health.

The sample holds a few counts of this clonotype. CDR3 bases: TGTGCCAGCAGCCGAATAGCGGGGGAGTGTTTCTTC. Translating gives CASSRIAGECFF. The chain combines TRBV5-6 with TRBJ2-1; 9 positions agree with TRBD2. This CDR3 has 12 residues. CDR1 and CDR2 (germline): SGHDT, YYEEEE. V lost 4 bases, J lost 16 bases, and 9 bases stayed unmatched. The full variable domain, rest sourced from reference TRBV5-6 and TRBJ2-1, is DAGVTQSPTHLIKTRGQQVTLRCSPKSGHDTVSWYQQALGQGPQFIFQYYEEEERQRGNFPDRFSGHQFPNYSSELNVNALLLGDSALYLCASSRIAGECFFGPGTRLTVL.

As regards this clonotype: It may be a read error: a sequence one base away is much more abundant. The V gene is TRBV9, the J gene TRBJ1-3, with D maybe TRBD1 (6 bases). Germline lookup yields CDR1 SGDLS and CDR2 YYNGEE. The CDR3 sequence is 15 residues long. Between the trimmed V and J ends, which lost 3 bases and 0 bases, there was a span of 10 bases. CDR3 sequence (DNA): TGTGCCAGCAGCGGCACAGGGAGCTCTGGAAACACCATATATTTT. Protein sequence: CASSGTGSSGNTIYF.